This TCR beta chain comes out of a study of early T cells in non-severe SARS-CoV-2 infection (dated by TCRdb to the early 2020s). About the investigation overall: Because TCR sequencing relied on bulk RNA taken from unsorted whole blood, pairing of alpha and beta chains was not possible.

A distance of 16 bases separates the germline ends of V and J, which lose 4 bases and 7 bases respectively. The germline V gene supplies CDR1 KGHSH and CDR2 LQKENI. The CDR3 contains 15 residues, cysteine and phenylalanine counted. Solely the CDR3 DNA is kept, with 45 bases framed from the first base. A case-control design nested within a healthcare worker cohort in London, UK, was used, with weekly nasopharyngeal swab PCR tests and blood sampling performed. Between 23 and 31 March 2020, the week of the UK lockdown, healthcare workers were enrolled and then followed up weekly for as long as 16 weeks. This clonotype is described as medium-sized (0.01 to 0.1%). This receptor's antigen is unknown. The input lacks base qualities; no much larger clone sits a single base away. What the work shows at the level of the full study, not this receptor alone: VDJdb matching was skewed toward anti-spike CD8 responses and likely underestimated virus-specific expansions by missing private and CD4 specificities.

The method behind the library was 5' RACE. TCRdb shows the sequencer as NextSeq 500. In the TCR library protocol, unique molecular identifiers were attached to individual cDNA molecules to correct for PCR bias and sequencing error. TCR alpha and beta chains were both sequenced, and the abundances of alpha and beta sequences in each sample were closely correlated with each other. The published analysis was carried out like this. Decombinator V4 was used to perform V gene, J gene and CDR3 annotation of TCR sequences. TCRs were defined as expanded if a significant change between any two time points was detected under a Poisson model with p below 0.0001. TCR abundances were normalised to the total number of TCRs sequenced in each sample and reported as counts per million. TRAV1-2 paired with TRAJ12, TRAJ20 or TRAJ33 defined MAIT TCRs, while TRAV10 paired with TRAJ18 defined iNKT TCRs. VDJdb, accessed on 1 November 2021, was searched for TCRs annotated for CMV, EBV and SARS-CoV-2, and TCRs annotated for more than one antigen were excluded. In TCRdb, the public reads were trimmed at Q25 with fastp and aligned with MiXCR, with productive beta chains retained. Every CDR3 protein is listed once, alongside the most common genes and DNA of its rows. The V and J calls follow TCRdb's processing rather than the paper's. This sample holds tens of thousands of distinct CDR3 sequences; less than 5.5% were observed only once. Together, the top ten hold around 10% of the sample.

The receptor was isolated from an adult who was a healthcare worker with PCR-confirmed SARS-CoV-2 infection or an uninfected control (not recorded which). The sample comprised whole blood. Here the chain combines TRBV18 and TRBJ1-4; the D gene remains uncertain. This receptor carries the CDR3 CASSLDVVAAEKLFF. The nucleotide sequence is TGTGCCAGCTCACTGGATGTGGTGGCCGCTGAAAAACTGTTTTTT.